This note documents a single TCR beta chain sequence. The antigen is not known. The data were taken from a study of naive and memory T cell subsets. The CDR3 totals 15 residues. The germline V gene has CDR1 SGHNT and CDR2 YENEEA. The V segment lost 5 bases and the J segment 7 bases; nucleotides outside the gene matches: 6. General observations from the study: Gini index rose across naive, CM, EM and EMRA in CD4 and CD8. Naive repertoires, especially CD8, held a few larger clonotypes, possibly memory cells re-expressing CD45RA. Over 90% of naive TCR sequences appeared only once after error correction, unlike memory subsets.

Two oligonucleotides, mixed equimolar, formed the beta constant-region primer covering TRBC1 and TRBC2. Nested alpha and beta constant-region primers with the SP2 primer drove four PCR rounds on ligated cDNA. An oligonucleotide with the SP2 primer and a 12-nucleotide UMI was ligated to the cDNA 3' end. TCRdb independently ran MiXCR on the UMI-ligation and nested PCR reads; one entry per CDR3 protein. Of 150,000 or so distinct CDR3 sequences listed, 22% are singletons. Sequencing was done on a sample of naive CD4+ T cells from blood. The chain has TRBV11-3 and TRBJ2-1, with 12 bases lining up with TRBD2. The source is a human donor in good health. Here the CDR3 reads CASSLGLAGFNEQFF. The CDR3 nucleotides read TGTGCCAGCAGCCTCGGACTAGCGGGATTTAATGAGCAGTTCTTC.